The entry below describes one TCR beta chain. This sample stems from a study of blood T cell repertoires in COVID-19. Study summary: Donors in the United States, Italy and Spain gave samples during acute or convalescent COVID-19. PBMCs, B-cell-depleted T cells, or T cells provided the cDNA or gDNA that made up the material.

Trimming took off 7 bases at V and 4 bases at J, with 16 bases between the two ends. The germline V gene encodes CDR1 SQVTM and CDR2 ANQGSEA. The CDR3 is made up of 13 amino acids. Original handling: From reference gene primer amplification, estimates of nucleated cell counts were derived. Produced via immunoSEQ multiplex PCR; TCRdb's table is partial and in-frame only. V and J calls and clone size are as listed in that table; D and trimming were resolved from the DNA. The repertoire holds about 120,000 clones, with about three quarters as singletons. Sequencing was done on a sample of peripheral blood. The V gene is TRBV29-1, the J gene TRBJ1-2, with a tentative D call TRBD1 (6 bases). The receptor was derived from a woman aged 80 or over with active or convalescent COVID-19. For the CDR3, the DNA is TGCAGCGCAGGGGTCGGACAGACCTATGGCTACACCTTC. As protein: CSAGVGQTYGYTF.